The 2 T cell receptor beta chains reported below all come from one sample, sequenced in a study of CD8+ T cells in alopecia areata. Sequencing used cDNA as its template, made by extracting RNA and reverse transcribing it. The method was immunoSEQ multiplex PCR; TCRdb's version includes in-frame clones alone and lacks a portion of them. Of fewer than 150,000 clones listed, roughly 61% are singletons. The input for sequencing was CD4+ T cells sorted from blood, taken at week 0. The receptor set was obtained from a human donor with alopecia areata.

The V and J genes are TRBV6-5 and TRBJ2-7; D unresolved. Germline V lookup: CDR1 MNHEY, CDR2 SVGAGI. V lost 4 bases, J lost 6 bases, and 13 bases lay in between. CDR3 length: 13 residues. CDR3: CASSFSHQSEQYF. For the CDR3, the DNA is TGTGCCAGCAGTTTTTCCCATCAGTCCGAGCAGTACTTC.

Note on this clone: Relative to the germline gene, one junction end is altered; a read error may explain this. The rearrangement links TRBV19 to TRBJ1-2, with D tentatively TRBD1 (6 bases). CDR1 LNHDA and CDR2 SQIVND come from the germline V gene (reference sequence). CDR3 length: 14 residues. CDR3 in amino acids: CTSSWTASNYGYTF. Here the CDR3 DNA reads TGTACCAGTTCCTGGACAGCTAGTAACTATGGCTACACCTTC.